This T cell receptor beta chain derives from a study of human T cells and chemical hapten exposure. Stated time point: pre-sensitization, week 0. Regarding treatment: therapeutic diphenylcyclopropenone sensitization with weekly scalp DPC. The CDR3 length is 16 residues. In germline, CDR1 is ENHRY, CDR2 SYGVKD. The ends were cut back, 0 bases at V and 3 bases at J, with 11 bases in the middle. Findings of the study overall: A positive correlation with patch test score was shown by PT1 expanded TCR counts.

Per the original methods: With a range of roughly 20,000 to 750,000, the median per sample was 95,638 TCRs. TCRdb used MiXCR to reprocess the RACE reads, holding one entry per CDR3 protein. These V and J calls are TCRdb output, not the study's own analysis. The sample has 150,000 to 200,000 distinct CDR3 sequences; approximately 29% are singletons. This clonotype showed up just a few times. Its antigen is not known. The chain recombines TRBV10-3 with TRBJ2-2; D not certain. This clonotype was sampled from a woman in her 30s with alopecia areata. Some clones in this sample may be carry-over from other donors' samples. Specimen: whole blood, collected in connection with sensitization to the hapten diphenylcyclopropenone (DPC). The CDR3 region is CAISESNAGYTGELFF. In DNA, the CDR3 is TGTGCCATCAGTGAGTCGAACGCCGGTTACACCGGGGAGCTGTTTTTT.